This T cell receptor (beta chain) was sequenced during a study of blood T cells in healthy people across ages. General observations from the study: Roughly linearly, TCR beta diversity per million T cells fell as age increased. More naive CD4+ cells and higher diversity were found in long-lived than in aged donors.

The second PCR ran about 6 to 12 cycles with a sample-barcoded 5' primer and J-beta primers. TCRdb redid the calling of the 5' RACE reads with MiXCR, one entry per CDR3 protein. This sample yields about 1 million distinct CDR3 sequences, of which roughly 45% are seen a single time; around 18% belongs to the top ten. The germline gives CDR1 SQVTM, CDR2 ANQGSEA. This CDR3 spans 12 amino acids. Trimming took 4 bases from V and 1 from J, leaving 8 bases between them. This clonotype was seen at least ten times. Antigen: not known. Sequencing input: blood. This TCR was recovered from a woman in her sixties or seventies in good health. J is TRBJ2-7 and V is TRBV29-1; D not certain. In DNA form, the CDR3 reads TGCAGCGTTGGTGAAGGGTCCTACGAGCAGTACTTC. It specifies CSVGEGSYEQYF.